The rows below give T cell receptor beta chains drawn from one sample of a study of blood T cell repertoires in COVID-19. Only in-frame clones appear in the TCRdb table, and some are missing; sequencing was by immunoSEQ multiplex PCR. The data contain about 210,000 clones, 80% of them singletons. Sequencing was carried out using peripheral blood. The source is a human donor in a cohort sampled during active COVID-19. Each CDR3 is given with its conserved first and last residue. Fields, in order: clone size, D gene, J gene, V gene, CDR3 protein, CDR3 DNA. D genes are given only for firm matches. The size field is filled for only some rows; it gives once, few, many or a size class.

clone size: .; D gene: TRBD2; J gene: TRBJ2-5; V gene: TRBV2; CDR3 protein: CASVGLAGTQETQYF; CDR3 DNA: TGTGCCAGTGTCGGGCTAGCGGGGACTCAAGAGACCCAGTACTTC
clone size: .; D gene: .; J gene: TRBJ1-1; V gene: TRBV7-9; CDR3 protein: CASSPPAGTEAFF; CDR3 DNA: TGTGCCAGCAGCCCTCCCGCGGGTACTGAAGCTTTCTTT
clone size: .; D gene: .; J gene: TRBJ2-3; V gene: TRBV24-1; CDR3 protein: CATSGTGRMGTDTQYF; CDR3 DNA: TGTGCCACCAGTGGAACAGGGAGAATGGGCACAGATACGCAGTATTTT
clone size: .; D gene: TRBD1; J gene: TRBJ1-4; V gene: TRBV19; CDR3 protein: CASSTIQISGTGGSTNEKLFF; CDR3 DNA: TGTGCCAGTAGTACGATCCAGATATCCGGGACAGGGGGGTCGACTAATGAAAAACTGTTTTTT
clone size: .; D gene: TRBD1; J gene: TRBJ2-7; V gene: TRBV9; CDR3 protein: CASSFGQGSEQYF; CDR3 DNA: TGTGCCAGCAGCTTCGGACAGGGGTCCGAGCAGTACTTC
clone size: .; D gene: TRBD1; J gene: TRBJ1-6; V gene: TRBV5-4; CDR3 protein: CASSPGGWPSPLHF; CDR3 DNA: TGTGCCAGCAGCCCAGGGGGATGGCCTTCACCCCTCCACTTT
clone size: .; D gene: .; J gene: TRBJ1-1; V gene: TRBV3-1/TRBV3-2; CDR3 protein: CASSQARGGTEAFF; CDR3 DNA: TGTGCCAGCAGCCAAGCCCGGGGTGGAACTGAAGCTTTTTTT
clone size: .; D gene: TRBD1; J gene: TRBJ1-5; V gene: TRBV6-6; CDR3 protein: CASSPGGQGMNQPQHF; CDR3 DNA: TGTGCCAGCAGCCCGGGGGGACAGGGTATGAATCAGCCCCAGCATTTT
clone size: .; D gene: .; J gene: TRBJ1-3; V gene: TRBV14; CDR3 protein: CASSPRIGDTIYF; CDR3 DNA: TGTGCCAGCAGCCCGAGGATCGGGGACACCATATATTTT
clone size: .; D gene: TRBD2; J gene: TRBJ2-3; V gene: TRBV7-2; CDR3 protein: CASSLVGGSLDTQYF; CDR3 DNA: TGTGCCAGCAGCTTAGTTGGCGGGAGTTTAGATACGCAGTATTTT
clone size: .; D gene: .; J gene: TRBJ2-5; V gene: TRBV11-2; CDR3 protein: CASSLGGRQETQYF; CDR3 DNA: TGTGCCAGCAGCTTAGGTGGGAGGCAAGAGACCCAGTACTTC
clone size: .; D gene: TRBD2; J gene: TRBJ2-1; V gene: TRBV3-1/TRBV3-2; CDR3 protein: CASSQDLSGNYNEQFF; CDR3 DNA: TGTGCCAGCAGCCAAGATCTGAGCGGGAACTACAATGAGCAGTTCTTC
clone size: once; D gene: .; J gene: TRBJ2-3; V gene: TRBV5-4; CDR3 protein: CASSWGQGRGTDTQYF; CDR3 DNA: TGTGCCAGCAGCTGGGGGCAGGGGAGAGGCACAGATACGCAGTATTTT
clone size: few; D gene: .; J gene: TRBJ2-3; V gene: TRBV30; CDR3 protein: CAWSNGGDTQYF; CDR3 DNA: TGTGCCTGGAGTAACGGGGGAGATACGCAGTATTTT
clone size: .; D gene: .; J gene: TRBJ2-7; V gene: TRBV5-4; CDR3 protein: CASSFGGESAYEQYF; CDR3 DNA: TGTGCCAGCAGCTTTGGTGGGGAGTCGGCCTACGAGCAGTACTTC
clone size: .; D gene: .; J gene: TRBJ2-1; V gene: TRBV21-1; CDR3 protein: CASSKLRGGAGHYNEQFF; CDR3 DNA: TGTGCCAGCAGCAAACTCCGCGGGGGAGCAGGGCACTACAATGAGCAGTTCTTC
clone size: .; D gene: .; J gene: TRBJ1-3; V gene: TRBV6-6; CDR3 protein: CASSYSARNTIYF; CDR3 DNA: TGTGCCAGCAGTTACTCGGCCAGAAACACCATATATTTT
clone size: .; D gene: .; J gene: TRBJ1-4; V gene: TRBV5-1; CDR3 protein: CASSFKGNEKLFF; CDR3 DNA: TGCGCCAGCAGCTTTAAGGGGAATGAAAAACTGTTTTTT
clone size: .; D gene: TRBD1; J gene: TRBJ1-2; V gene: TRBV29-1; CDR3 protein: CSVDRGLNYGYTF; CDR3 DNA: TGCAGCGTTGACAGGGGGCTAAACTATGGCTACACCTTC
clone size: .; D gene: .; J gene: TRBJ1-3; V gene: TRBV29-1; CDR3 protein: CSEDEGLCGNTIYF; CDR3 DNA: TGCAGCGAAGATGAGGGATTATGTGGAAACACCATATATTTT
clone size: few; D gene: TRBD1; J gene: TRBJ1-1; V gene: TRBV27; CDR3 protein: CASRSLTGRTEAFF; CDR3 DNA: TGTGCCAGCAGATCCTTGACAGGGCGTACTGAAGCTTTCTTT
clone size: .; D gene: .; J gene: TRBJ1-2; V gene: TRBV5-4; CDR3 protein: CASSPGGYGYTF; CDR3 DNA: TGTGCCAGCAGCCCGGGAGGCTATGGCTACACCTTC
clone size: .; D gene: .; J gene: TRBJ1-2; V gene: TRBV20-1; CDR3 protein: CSASTGSRYGYTF; CDR3 DNA: TGCAGTGCTAGTACAGGGTCACGATATGGCTACACCTTC
clone size: .; D gene: .; J gene: TRBJ2-2; V gene: TRBV7-9; CDR3 protein: CASRGLLGITGELFF; CDR3 DNA: TGTGCCAGCAGGGGGCTTCTAGGAATCACCGGGGAGCTGTTTTTT
clone size: .; D gene: .; J gene: TRBJ2-2; V gene: TRBV4-1; CDR3 protein: CASSLSPETGELFF; CDR3 DNA: TGCGCCAGCAGCCTCTCCCCAGAAACCGGGGAGCTGTTTTTT
clone size: .; D gene: TRBD2; J gene: TRBJ2-7; V gene: TRBV6-5; CDR3 protein: CASRIGGAYEQYF; CDR3 DNA: TGTGCCAGCAGGATCGGGGGGGCCTACGAGCAGTACTTC
clone size: .; D gene: .; J gene: TRBJ1-3; V gene: TRBV7-8; CDR3 protein: CASSFSMTYSSGNTIYF; CDR3 DNA: TGTGCCAGCAGCTTTTCGATGACATATAGCTCTGGAAACACCATATATTTT
clone size: .; D gene: TRBD2; J gene: TRBJ2-7; V gene: TRBV7-2; CDR3 protein: CASSPSVAGAYEQYF; CDR3 DNA: TGTGCCAGCAGTCCGTCGGTAGCGGGGGCCTACGAGCAGTACTTC
clone size: .; D gene: .; J gene: TRBJ2-5; V gene: TRBV7-9; CDR3 protein: CASSAYQETQYF; CDR3 DNA: TGTGCCAGCTCCGCGTACCAAGAGACCCAGTACTTC
clone size: .; D gene: .; J gene: TRBJ1-1; V gene: TRBV6-5; CDR3 protein: CASSYGRGAGTEAFF; CDR3 DNA: TGTGCCAGCAGTTACGGGCGGGGCGCGGGCACTGAAGCTTTCTTT
clone size: once; D gene: .; J gene: TRBJ2-1; V gene: TRBV29-1; CDR3 protein: CSGGRGSSYNEQFF; CDR3 DNA: TGCAGCGGGGGACGGGGAAGCTCCTACAATGAGCAGTTCTTC
clone size: .; D gene: TRBD2; J gene: TRBJ2-4; V gene: TRBV6-1; CDR3 protein: CASSDASGINIQYF; CDR3 DNA: TGTGCCAGCAGTGACGCTAGCGGTATAAACATTCAGTACTTC
clone size: .; D gene: .; J gene: TRBJ1-2; V gene: TRBV5-4; CDR3 protein: CASSLDSYGYTF; CDR3 DNA: TGTGCCAGCAGCTTGGACAGCTATGGCTACACCTTC